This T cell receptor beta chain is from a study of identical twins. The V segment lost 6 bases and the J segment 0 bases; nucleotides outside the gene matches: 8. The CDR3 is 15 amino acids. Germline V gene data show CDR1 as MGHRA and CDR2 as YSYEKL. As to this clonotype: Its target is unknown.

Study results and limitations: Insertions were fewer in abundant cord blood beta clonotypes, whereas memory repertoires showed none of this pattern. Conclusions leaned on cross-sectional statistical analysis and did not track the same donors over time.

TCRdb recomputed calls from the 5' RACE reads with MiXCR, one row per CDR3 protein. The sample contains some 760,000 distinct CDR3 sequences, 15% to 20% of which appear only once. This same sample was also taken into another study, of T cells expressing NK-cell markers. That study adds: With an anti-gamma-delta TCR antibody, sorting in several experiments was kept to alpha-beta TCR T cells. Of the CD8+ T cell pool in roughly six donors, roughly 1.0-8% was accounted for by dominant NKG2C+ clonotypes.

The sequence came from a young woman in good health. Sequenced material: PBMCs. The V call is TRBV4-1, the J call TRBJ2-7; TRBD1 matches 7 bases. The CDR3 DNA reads TGCGCCAGCAGTACCGGGACAGAAGCCTCCTACGAGCAGTACTTC. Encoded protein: CASSTGTEASYEQYF.